The present entry profiles one T cell receptor beta chain with its context. The CDR3 is 16 residues long. The germline gives CDR1 KGHSH, CDR2 LQKENI. V was pared by 4 bases and J by 5 bases, with 4 bases of the junction left unmatched. Genomic DNA for TCR beta libraries, 1.5 to 2 micrograms, came from cryopreserved PBMCs. This sample was taken from a study of cytotoxic CD8 clonotypes in ibrutinib-treated CLL. Using immunoSEQ multiplex PCR, the repertoire was profiled, and TCRdb retains in-frame clones only, with some absent. The profile shows 300,000 to 400,000 clones, roughly 67% of them singletons. The clonotype comes from a human donor with chronic lymphocytic leukemia. This specimen consisted of PBMCs, obtained after 36 months of ibrutinib treatment. The rearrangement uses TRBV18 and TRBJ2-2; 13 positions match TRBD2. The CDR3 protein is CASSLPGLAGTGELFF. CDR3 sequence (DNA): TGTGCCAGCTCACTTCCGGGACTAGCGGGGACCGGGGAGCTGTTTTTT.